The rows below give T cell receptor beta chains drawn from one sample of a study of blood T cell repertoires in COVID-19. Produced via immunoSEQ multiplex PCR; TCRdb's table is partial and in-frame only. The table includes 120,000 or so clones, roughly four fifths detected once. Sequencing input: peripheral blood. The receptors shown here come from a woman in her fifties or sixties with acute or convalescent COVID-19. The CDR3 runs from the conserved cysteine through the conserved F or W. The order of the fields is D gene, V gene, clone size, J gene, CDR3 protein, CDR3 DNA. The D gene is left open where the match is weak. Not all rows give a size; the values are once, few, many and, for expanded clones, a class.

D gene: TRBD1; V gene: TRBV3-1/TRBV3-2; clone size: .; J gene: TRBJ1-1; CDR3 protein: CASSQLHRGTEAFF; CDR3 DNA: TGTGCCAGCAGCCAACTTCACAGGGGCACTGAAGCTTTCTTT
D gene: .; V gene: TRBV29-1; clone size: .; J gene: TRBJ1-1; CDR3 protein: CSVEPGGNTEAFF; CDR3 DNA: TGCAGCGTTGAACCGGGGGGGAACACTGAAGCTTTCTTT
D gene: .; V gene: TRBV6-5; clone size: .; J gene: TRBJ2-3; CDR3 protein: CASSPGLTDTQYF; CDR3 DNA: TGTGCCAGCAGTCCTGGACTGACAGATACGCAGTATTTT
D gene: .; V gene: TRBV27; clone size: .; J gene: TRBJ2-1; CDR3 protein: CASSFGQEGFNEQFF; CDR3 DNA: TGTGCCAGCAGTTTCGGACAGGAGGGTTTCAATGAGCAGTTCTTC
D gene: .; V gene: TRBV30; clone size: .; J gene: TRBJ1-4; CDR3 protein: CAWSAKFRSEKLFF; CDR3 DNA: TGTGCCTGGAGTGCGAAGTTCCGGAGTGAAAAACTGTTTTTT
D gene: TRBD1; V gene: TRBV2; clone size: .; J gene: TRBJ1-5; CDR3 protein: CASRDRGNQPQHF; CDR3 DNA: TGTGCCAGCAGGGACAGGGGCAATCAGCCCCAGCATTTT
D gene: .; V gene: TRBV11-2; clone size: .; J gene: TRBJ1-3; CDR3 protein: CASSLLQGGSGNTIYF; CDR3 DNA: TGTGCCAGCAGCTTACTTCAAGGGGGCTCTGGAAACACCATATATTTT
D gene: TRBD1; V gene: TRBV5-5; clone size: .; J gene: TRBJ1-2; CDR3 protein: CASSLWLGGGGGYTF; CDR3 DNA: TGTGCCAGCAGCTTGTGGTTAGGGGGCGGAGGTGGCTACACCTTC
D gene: .; V gene: TRBV15; clone size: .; J gene: TRBJ2-5; CDR3 protein: CATSRDGQAQETQYF; CDR3 DNA: TGTGCCACCAGCAGAGATGGGCAGGCGCAAGAGACCCAGTACTTC
D gene: .; V gene: TRBV9; clone size: once; J gene: TRBJ2-3; CDR3 protein: CASNRDNTDTQYF; CDR3 DNA: TGTGCCAGCAACCGGGACAACACAGATACGCAGTATTTT
D gene: TRBD2; V gene: TRBV6-1; clone size: .; J gene: TRBJ2-6; CDR3 protein: CASSEMSLAGGRSGANVLTF; CDR3 DNA: TGTGCCAGCAGTGAAATGTCACTAGCGGGGGGGCGCTCTGGGGCCAACGTCCTGACTTTC
D gene: .; V gene: TRBV6-5; clone size: .; J gene: TRBJ2-7; CDR3 protein: CASSRGTGRSYEQYF; CDR3 DNA: TGTGCCAGCAGCCGGGGAACAGGGAGATCCTACGAGCAGTACTTC
D gene: .; V gene: TRBV25-1; clone size: .; J gene: TRBJ1-6; CDR3 protein: CASSEASGANSPLHF; CDR3 DNA: TGTGCCAGCAGTGAAGCGTCAGGGGCTAATTCACCCCTCCACTTT
D gene: .; V gene: TRBV5-1; clone size: .; J gene: TRBJ1-3; CDR3 protein: CASSLRSGGFSGNTIYF; CDR3 DNA: TGCGCCAGCAGCCTCCGGTCGGGGGGCTTCTCTGGAAACACCATATATTTT
D gene: TRBD1; V gene: TRBV9; clone size: .; J gene: TRBJ1-2; CDR3 protein: CASSALGQADGYTF; CDR3 DNA: TGTGCCAGCAGCGCTCTGGGACAGGCGGATGGCTACACCTTC
D gene: TRBD2; V gene: TRBV5-1; clone size: .; J gene: TRBJ2-3; CDR3 protein: CASSLVLGLAGATDTQYF; CDR3 DNA: TGCGCCAGCAGCTTGGTCCTGGGACTAGCGGGGGCCACAGATACGCAGTATTTT
D gene: TRBD1; V gene: TRBV5-1; clone size: .; J gene: TRBJ1-3; CDR3 protein: CASSSGGMAGNTIYF; CDR3 DNA: TGCGCCAGCAGCTCAGGGGGCATGGCTGGAAACACCATATATTTT
D gene: TRBD1; V gene: TRBV18; clone size: .; J gene: TRBJ2-2; CDR3 protein: CASSPGQGPNTGELFF; CDR3 DNA: TGTGCCAGCTCACCAGGACAGGGACCGAACACCGGGGAGCTGTTTTTT
D gene: .; V gene: TRBV11-2; clone size: .; J gene: TRBJ1-3; CDR3 protein: CASSLYSTFDGNTIYF; CDR3 DNA: TGTGCCAGCAGCTTATATAGTACTTTCGATGGTAACACCATATATTTT
D gene: TRBD1; V gene: TRBV12-5; clone size: few; J gene: TRBJ2-3; CDR3 protein: CASGLVQPQGARKGDTQYF; CDR3 DNA: TGTGCTAGTGGTTTGGTCCAACCACAGGGGGCGAGAAAGGGAGATACGCAGTATTTT
D gene: TRBD2; V gene: TRBV2; clone size: .; J gene: TRBJ2-4; CDR3 protein: CASSEGHSGGENIQYF; CDR3 DNA: TGTGCCAGCAGTGAGGGCCATAGCGGGGGGGAAAACATTCAGTACTTC
D gene: TRBD1; V gene: TRBV15; clone size: .; J gene: TRBJ2-7; CDR3 protein: CATSGDRDRVYEQYF; CDR3 DNA: TGTGCCACCAGCGGAGACCGGGACAGGGTATACGAGCAGTACTTC
D gene: TRBD1; V gene: TRBV19; clone size: .; J gene: TRBJ1-2; CDR3 protein: CASSPTTGGFFGYTF; CDR3 DNA: TGTGCCAGTAGTCCAACGACAGGGGGCTTTTTTGGCTACACCTTC
D gene: .; V gene: TRBV19; clone size: .; J gene: TRBJ1-5; CDR3 protein: CASSMSGAGGNQPQHF; CDR3 DNA: TGTGCCAGTAGTATGTCAGGGGCTGGGGGCAATCAGCCCCAGCATTTT
D gene: .; V gene: TRBV30; clone size: .; J gene: TRBJ1-2; CDR3 protein: CAWSVDFRGIYGYTF; CDR3 DNA: TGTGCCTGGAGTGTCGACTTTCGGGGAATCTATGGCTACACCTTC